This TCR beta chain derives from a study of T cell repertoires in cytomegalovirus infection. About the research overall: Signatures in public TCR beta sequences pointed to both CMV infection and matching HLA type.

Findings and caveats of the study: Clonotypes of TCR beta that were HLA-C-restricted and CMV-specific dominated the ex vivo response. CMV carriers with the relevant HLA were identified by cumulative public TCR beta family frequency.

Via MiXCR, TCRdb re-called the reads, giving one row per CDR3 protein. Of 450,000 to 650,000 distinct CDR3 sequences detected, approximately 26% appear once; the ten largest clones hold approximately 13%. This clonotype showed up many times. Antigen: not known. Trimming took off 5 bases at V and 5 bases at J, with 5 bases between the two ends. This CDR3 comprises 11 residues. Germline values: CDR1 SGHTA, CDR2 FQGTGA. The sequenced material came from PBMCs. V gene TRBV7-3 combines with J gene TRBJ2-3, with D perhaps being TRBD1 or TRBD2 (5 bases each). The sequence was collected from a human donor in good health (CMV status not recorded). Some clones in this sample may be carry-over from other donors' samples. CDR3 coding DNA: TGTGCCAGCAGCGGGGGAGATACGCAGTATTTT. Residues: CASSGGDTQYF.